This T cell receptor (beta chain) was sequenced during a study of T cells in Graves' hyperthyroidism and ophthalmopathy. This clonotype showed up just once. Researchers took RNA transcripts and amplified the TCR beta CDR3 regions from them. Using the HTBI primer set, a first-round RT-PCR was run on the TCR CDR3. Via MiXCR, TCRdb re-called the multiplex PCR reads, giving one row per CDR3 protein. Found here are around 240,000 distinct CDR3 sequences, 14% to 15% of them singletons; the top ten hold 13%. Uncontrolled infections, other autoimmune diseases, pregnancy or lactation led to exclusion of patients. Diagnoses were made from clinical symptoms, serum measures (thyroxine and TRAb), thyroid ultrasound and orbital computed tomography. Blood sampling occurred at first hyperthyroidism diagnosis, ahead of any ophthalmopathy symptoms. PBMCs were collected from a 10 ml volume of fresh peripheral blood.

The CDR3 length is 14 residues. V dropped 3 bases and J dropped 7 bases, with 13 bases sitting between them. The germline gives CDR1 SGHAT, CDR2 FQNNGV. This chain connects TRBV11-2 to TRBJ2-1; possibly TRBD2 for D (6 bases). The sequencing input was blood. The sequence was collected from a woman aged 35 to 49 with Graves' hyperthyroidism that later progressed to Graves' ophthalmopathy. The CDR3 nucleotides read TGTGCCAGCAGCTTTCGGGACTCGAGAAATGAGCAGTTCTTC. This translates into CASSFRDSRNEQFF.